This T cell receptor (beta chain) was recorded in a study of blood T cell repertoires in COVID-19 (TCRdb year 2020). Background on the whole study: Samples covering the acute and convalescent phases of COVID-19 were provided by collaborators in the United States, Italy and Spain. The prospective study material was composed of cDNA or gDNA derived from T cells, B-cell-depleted T cells, or PBMCs. Deeply sampled blood TCRbeta repertoires from subjects exposed to, actively infected with, or recovered from COVID-19 were included in the dataset. The repertoires were made available in a free public database intended to serve as a resource for research on the immune response to SARS-CoV-2. The samples were drawn from the first 160 participants of the ongoing ImmuneRACE study and from over a thousand subjects provided by 6 global collaborators. Nearly every sample came with metadata listing a de-identified subject ID, COVID-19 status, age in years and sex. Where HLA class I and class II types were available, the types were taken from metadata supplied by the sample provider, not from assay-based typing.

Comment on this clone: No antigen is known for it. The record has no base qualities; no much larger clone is one base away.

Results the study describes overall, beyond this receptor: Clinical and demographic metadata were provided uncurated, with the amount varying by source and participant.

TCRbeta CDR3 regions were amplified from genomic DNA using the immunoSEQ Assay, a bias-controlled multiplex PCR. The published analysis was carried out like this. Nucleated cell counts per sample were estimated from amplification of reference gene primers within the assay. To quantify the absolute abundance of each unique TCRbeta CDR3 rearrangement, sequence reads were collapsed and filtered. For each sample, productive Simpson clonality was calculated by taking the square root of Simpson's diversity index across productive rearrangements. TCRdb took over this immuneACCESS table, retaining in-frame rearrangements with V and J assigned. Such tables are incomplete; in checked studies, under half of the missing clones stem from an unresolved V gene, and the remainder is unexplained. V, J and clone size derive from that table, while D and trimming were established from the DNA sequence. This sample lists about 280,000 clones; 89% were detected once. Together, the top ten hold under 2.5% of the sample.

Each collaborating institution followed its own protocols to collect whole blood in K2EDTA tubes. For TCRbeta analysis, collaborators shipped samples as frozen whole blood, isolated PBMCs, or DNA extracted from either of those sample types. The CDR3 starts with the cysteine, ends with the phenylalanine, and has 13 residues. CDR3 DNA only is kept here, 39 bases in frame from base 1. The germline V gene provides CDR1 LGHNT and CDR2 FRNRAP. V loses 7 bases, J loses 8 bases, and the germline ends lie 17 bases apart. Material for sequencing was peripheral blood. Recombination joined TRBV12-5 with TRBJ1-2; no confident D gene assignment can be made. The source is a man aged 50 or older with acute or convalescent COVID-19. The sequenced DNA: TGTGCTAGTGCCCTAGAGACCGGTGTGGGCTACACCTTC. Its translation reads: CASALETGVGYTF.